This T cell receptor (beta chain) was identified in a study of T-cell memory formation after mild COVID-19. Each CDR3 protein is one row after TCRdb ran MiXCR on the 5' RACE reads. Of approximately 580,000 distinct CDR3 sequences listed, approximately 20% were seen once; the top ten hold about an eighth. CDR1 and CDR2 from the germline V gene are MGHRA and YSYEKL. The CDR3 has 18 amino acids. Unmatched junction bases numbered 11, after V lost 1 base and J lost 6 bases. There are a few counts of this clonotype. The chain recombines TRBV4-1 with TRBJ2-3; TRBD2 matches at 12 bases. The specimen was PBMCs or a T cell subset sorted from them (not recorded which). This receptor was obtained from an adult woman who had mild COVID-19 (a few samples of this study predate the infection). Cell type and time point are not known. CDR3 loop: CASSQGLAGVQTKDTQYF. CDR3 DNA: TGCGCCAGCAGCCAAGGACTAGCGGGGGTCCAGACTAAGGATACGCAGTATTTT.